What follows is one TCR beta chain and its context. Its antigen is not known. J was trimmed by 10 bases and V by 10 bases; bases with no gene match: 7. This CDR3 spans 11 amino acids. The data are from a study of response to subunit inactivated influenza vaccine. TCRdb re-called the RT-PCR reads through MiXCR, storing one row per CDR3 protein. The sample holds roughly 630,000 distinct CDR3 sequences, roughly 15% seen once. Notes on the study in general: It was suggested by the authors that few new T cells are recruited by each seasonal influenza vaccination.

The chain carries TRBV12-3 or TRBV12-4 and TRBJ2-1, with 7 bases matching TRBD1. This clonotype originated in a man aged 45 to 65 who received an inactivated influenza vaccine. The sample consisted of PBMCs from blood, taken around 15 days before vaccination. CDR3 loop: CATLGGTEQFF. The CDR3, as DNA: TGTGCCACCCTAGGGGGCACAGAGCAGTTCTTC.